The rows below give T cell receptor beta chains drawn from one sample of a study of CD8 T cells in Susac syndrome. TCRdb recomputed calls from the immunoSEQ multiplex PCR reads with MiXCR, one row per CDR3 protein. The sample contains about 180,000 distinct CDR3 sequences, 90% to 95% of which appear only once. Input material: CD4+ T cells from PBMCs. These receptors all come from a human donor with Susac syndrome. The CDR3 runs from the conserved cysteine through the conserved F or W. The order of the fields is D gene, J gene, CDR3 length, clone size, V gene, CDR3 protein, CDR3 DNA. A D gene is named only where the DNA matches it firmly. A clone size is listed for some rows: how often the clone was seen (once, few, many), or a class if it is expanded.

>NA|TRBJ1-2|17|NA|TRBV12-3/TRBV12-4
CASSPDSIYGSAGGYTF
TGTGCCAGCAGCCCCGACAGCATATATGGCTCCGCCGGTGGCTACACCTTC
>NA|TRBJ1-5|11|once|TRBV19
CPGKRNQPQHF
TGCCCGGGCAAACGCAATCAGCCCCAGCATTTT
>NA|TRBJ1-2|14|NA|TRBV7-9
CASSFHRDPEGYTF
TGTGCCAGCAGCTTCCACAGGGATCCTGAAGGCTACACCTTC
>NA|TRBJ1-5|13|NA|TRBV18
CATTVGVNQPQHF
TGTGCCACCACCGTGGGGGTCAATCAGCCCCAGCATTTT
>NA|TRBJ2-4|16|NA|TRBV6-1
CASSGTSGIRENIQYF
TGTGCCAGCAGTGGGACTTCGGGAATTAGGGAAAACATTCAGTACTTC
>TRBD1|TRBJ2-4|16|NA|TRBV20-1
CSARDRDRAKGNIQYF
TGCAGTGCTAGAGATCGCGACAGGGCCAAGGGAAACATTCAGTACTTC
>NA|TRBJ1-1|15|NA|TRBV2
CASSEAPNSGTEAFF
TGTGCCAGCAGTGAAGCCCCTAATTCGGGCACTGAAGCTTTCTTT
>NA|TRBJ2-3|15|NA|TRBV18
CASSPLGGFADTQYF
TGTGCCAGCTCACCACTAGGGGGGTTCGCAGATACGCAGTATTTT
>NA|TRBJ2-7|14|NA|TRBV7-2
CASSFAGRRNEQYF
TGTGCCAGCAGCTTTGCGGGACGGAGGAACGAGCAGTACTTC
>TRBD1|TRBJ2-2|16|NA|TRBV28
CASSLSGTGGSGELFF
TGTGCCAGCAGTTTGTCCGGGACAGGGGGCTCGGGGGAGCTGTTTTTT
>NA|TRBJ2-1|13|NA|TRBV13
CASSRETSGEQFF
TGTGCCAGCAGCCGCGAAACATCGGGCGAGCAGTTCTTC
>TRBD2|TRBJ2-7|17|few|TRBV7-2
CASSSQTSGGASYEQYF
TGTGCCAGCAGTTCCCAAACTAGCGGGGGGGCCTCCTACGAGCAGTACTTC
>NA|TRBJ2-5|13|NA|TRBV19
CASSSGHQETQYF
TGTGCCAGTAGCTCGGGACATCAAGAGACCCAGTACTTC
>NA|TRBJ1-3|15|NA|TRBV4-3
CASSQELSSGNTIYF
TGCGCCAGCAGCCAGGAACTGAGCTCTGGAAACACCATATATTTT
>TRBD1|TRBJ1-6|12|NA|TRBV29-1
CSVGIGTGALHF
TGCAGCGTTGGGATCGGGACAGGAGCCCTCCACTTT
>TRBD2|TRBJ2-7|13|NA|TRBV20-1
CSARRGGPYEQYF
TGCAGTGCTAGACGCGGGGGGCCTTACGAGCAGTACTTC
>NA|TRBJ1-5|16|once|TRBV5-6
CASSLLSKGGNQPQHF
TGTGCCAGCAGCTTGTTATCGAAGGGTGGCAATCAGCCCCAGCATTTT
>NA|TRBJ2-5|14|NA|TRBV12-3/TRBV12-4
CASSERQAQETQYF
TGTGCCAGCAGTGAGCGACAGGCCCAAGAGACCCAGTACTTC
>NA|TRBJ1-2|16|NA|TRBV20-1
CSARPEQGSSSYGYTF
TGCAGTGCTAGGCCAGAACAGGGTAGCTCTTCCTATGGCTACACCTTC
>TRBD2|TRBJ2-1|14|NA|TRBV12-5
CASHGLADGREQFF
TGTGCTAGTCACGGACTAGCAGACGGCAGGGAGCAGTTCTTC
>NA|TRBJ2-5|14|few|TRBV7-6
CASSRQGTQETQYF
TGTGCCAGCAGCCGCCAGGGGACCCAAGAGACCCAGTACTTC
>NA|TRBJ2-3|14|NA|TRBV5-1
CASSSGPSTDTQYF
TGCGCCAGCAGCTCGGGACCCAGCACAGATACGCAGTATTTT
>NA|TRBJ2-2|15|NA|TRBV30
CAWGKNGKNTGELFF
TGTGCCTGGGGAAAAAACGGGAAGAACACCGGGGAGCTGTTTTTT
>TRBD1|TRBJ1-2|15|NA|TRBV11-2
CASSLTGGVGGGYTF
TGTGCCAGCAGCTTAACAGGGGGCGTAGGAGGTGGCTACACCTTC
>TRBD1|TRBJ1-3|17|NA|TRBV7-2
CASSSGQGAGSGNTIYF
TGTGCCAGCAGCTCGGGACAGGGGGCTGGGTCTGGAAACACCATATATTTT
>TRBD2|TRBJ2-3|15|NA|TRBV7-9
CASSSGTSLTHTQYF
TGTGCCAGCAGCAGCGGGACTAGCCTCACTCATACGCAGTATTTT
>NA|TRBJ1-6|15|NA|TRBV18
CASSPGQAYNSPLHF
TGTGCCAGCTCACCAGGACAAGCCTATAATTCACCCCTCCACTTT
>NA|TRBJ1-5|16|NA|TRBV12-3/TRBV12-4
CASSLTGPGGNQPQHF
TGTGCCAGCAGCCTTACCGGCCCAGGCGGCAATCAGCCCCAGCATTTT
>NA|TRBJ2-1|14|NA|TRBV20-1
CSADGGSSYNEQFF
TGCAGTGCCGACGGGGGCAGCTCCTACAATGAGCAGTTCTTC
>NA|TRBJ2-2|10|NA|TRBV20-1
CSVWAGELFF
TGCAGTGTATGGGCTGGGGAGCTGTTTTTT
>TRBD1|TRBJ2-5|13|few|TRBV25-1
CASSGGQQETQYF
TGTGCCAGCAGTGGGGGACAGCAAGAGACCCAGTACTTC
>NA|TRBJ1-2|14|NA|TRBV20-1
CSAYRDTSLYGYTF
TGCAGTGCTTACCGGGACACATCGCTCTATGGCTACACCTTC
>NA|TRBJ2-7|14|NA|TRBV9
CASSVGGTHYEQYF
TGTGCCAGCAGCGTAGGCGGGACTCACTACGAGCAGTACTTC
>NA|TRBJ2-3|15|NA|TRBV6-2/TRBV6-3
CASSYWRGDTDTQYF
TGTGCCAGCAGTTACTGGCGCGGGGACACAGATACGCAGTATTTT
>NA|TRBJ2-5|13|NA|TRBV5-1
CASSLSVQETQYF
TGCGCCAGCAGCTTGTCGGTACAAGAGACCCAGTACTTC
>NA|TRBJ2-7|11|NA|TRBV14
CASSQMREQYF
TGTGCCAGCAGCCAAATGCGCGAGCAGTACTTC